The source of this T cell receptor beta chain is a study of shared clonotypes between healthy human individuals. Study background: Every donor yielded three CD4 naive, three CD4 memory, two CD8 naive and one CD8 memory plate.

Concerning this clone itself: Its antigen is not identified.

Healthy HIV-negative adults with no recent acute infections or vaccinations were recruited as donors. Notes on the study in general: Estimated richness values were generally larger in naive subsets than in memory subsets.

The table came from immunoSEQ multiplex PCR; TCRdb's copy has only in-frame clones and leaves some out. The table records some 2,500,000 clones, over 85% of them present only once. The V end was cut by 5 bases, the J end by 6 bases, with 26 bases between. Germline V CDR1 and CDR2: SGHDN, FVKESK. CDR3 length: 18 amino acids. The chain uses TRBV14 and TRBJ2-1; D perhaps matches TRBD2 (6 bases). This receptor was obtained from a man aged 18-30 years in good health. Some clones in this sample may be carry-over from other donors' samples. The sample taken for sequencing was naive CD4+ T cells from PBMCs. Subset of the sample: CD45RA+ positively selected. The CDR3, as DNA: TGTGCCAGCAGCTCCTCACAGAAGCCGTGGACTACGTTCAATGAGCAGTTCTTC. Amino acids: CASSSSQKPWTTFNEQFF.